Listed below are T cell receptor beta chains from one sample, sequenced in a study of T cell responses to AZD1222 COVID-19 vaccine. Only in-frame clones appear in the TCRdb table, and some are missing; sequencing was by immunoSEQ multiplex PCR. The sample lists under 35,000 clones, under 90% seen once, with 8% to 13% in the top ten. The starting material was peripheral blood, obtained 28 days after the second AZD1222 dose. All receptors derive from an adult who received the AZD1222 COVID-19 vaccine. Each CDR3 is given without its conserved first and last residue. Each record gives: V gene, CDR3 protein.

V: TRBV9
CDR3: ASSVERGLAGNTIY

V: TRBV24-1
CDR3: ATSDFSGGNYGYT

V: TRBV28
CDR3: ASSPPGPLGTEAF

V: TRBV7-2
CDR3: ASSSQGGQGGVFNYGYT

V: TRBV3-1/TRBV3-2
CDR3: ASSQDSAGGIGYGYT

V: TRBV11-2
CDR3: ASSLVAGGNYGYT

V: TRBV7-8
CDR3: ASSSNRQTEAF

V: TRBV6-1
CDR3: ASSEFGRGGQPQH

V: TRBV19
CDR3: ASSINTDSGNTIY

V: TRBV5-1
CDR3: ASSPQNGYRVNEKLF

V: TRBV27
CDR3: ASSLYGSNQPQH

V: TRBV7-9
CDR3: ASSYQGYGYT

V: TRBV6-5
CDR3: ASSNTDGRYHEQY

V: TRBV20-1
CDR3: SASRTYEQF

V: TRBV27
CDR3: ASSPWGSTDTQY

V: TRBV6-1
CDR3: ASSDRGWGNQPQH

V: TRBV9
CDR3: ASSDDRANYGYT

V: TRBV11-2
CDR3: ASSPSLPRDTQY

V: TRBV6-6
CDR3: ASRGADGTNQPQH

V: TRBV18
CDR3: ASSPGTSGLSTDTQY

V: TRBV28
CDR3: ASRITDTQY

V: TRBV28
CDR3: ASSPLGTALPADTQY

V: TRBV3-1/TRBV3-2
CDR3: ASSQGASDNEQF

V: TRBV5-1
CDR3: ASSFGAGAQETQY

V: TRBV10-1
CDR3: ASSERQGGNYEQY

V: TRBV5-8
CDR3: ASSARDRGRVDTQY

V: TRBV4-2
CDR3: ASSQDPGQGRGYT

V: TRBV28
CDR3: ASSLTPGQSNYGYT

V: TRBV7-8
CDR3: ASSSPNYGYT

V: TRBV6-2/TRBV6-3
CDR3: ASSPEDPGGPYEQY

V: TRBV28
CDR3: ASSTGQGGPYEQY

V: TRBV28
CDR3: ASSLTLEQY

V: TRBV5-1
CDR3: ASSLLTGEVTGELF

V: TRBV7-2
CDR3: ASSLVATGVEQY

V: TRBV2
CDR3: ASRERDGPNYGYT

V: TRBV7-8
CDR3: ASSSTASSYNEQF

V: TRBV7-9
CDR3: ASSFPTGSETQY

V: TRBV5-1
CDR3: ASSSRSLPDTQY

V: TRBV5-4
CDR3: ASSPDQTNEKLF

V: TRBV7-2
CDR3: ASSQGVRGYRSPLH

V: TRBV3-1/TRBV3-2
CDR3: ASSSSGGWGSYNSPLH

V: TRBV28
CDR3: ASRPFNQPQH

V: TRBV3-1/TRBV3-2
CDR3: ASSLSGQGSYNEQF

V: TRBV3-1/TRBV3-2
CDR3: ASSQLPTNYGYT

V: TRBV5-1
CDR3: ASSLTGAETQY

V: TRBV7-8
CDR3: ASSGGSSNTGELF

V: TRBV7-6
CDR3: ASSLGNGADTQY

V: TRBV7-9
CDR3: ASSLVQGPNGYT

V: TRBV11-2
CDR3: ASSQTSYGYT

V: TRBV6-5
CDR3: ASSEGLSSYEQY

V: TRBV7-2
CDR3: ASSLALDNTEAF

V: TRBV11-3
CDR3: ASSLVAGGTDTQY

V: TRBV5-1
CDR3: ASSLEGASYEQY